These 24 T cell receptor beta chains share one sample of origin, sequenced in a study of control samples from healthy donors and cancer patients. Method: immunoSEQ multiplex PCR; TCRdb's copy keeps in-frame clones and lacks some. The data contain around 250,000 clones, over 75% of them singletons. Sequencing was performed on PBMCs. These receptor sequences come from a woman aged 55-69 years with lung cancer.

As concerns this clone: Other DNA sequences in the same sample also yield this CDR3. This chain links TRBV28 with TRBJ2-3; 7 bases match TRBD2. Per germline, CDR1 MDHEN and CDR2 SYDVKM. There are 16 residues in the CDR3. Losses at the gene ends were 4 bases for V and 0 bases for J; bases not matched to a gene: 7. The CDR3 protein is CASSSSSGTSTDTQYF. The CDR3 nucleotides read TGTGCCAGCAGTTCCTCTAGCGGAACCAGCACAGATACGCAGTATTTT.

V and J are TRBV5-1 and TRBJ1-2, with 9 positions matching TRBD1. Germline trimming cut 4 bases from V and 6 bases from J; bases unmatched to any gene: 7. The CDR3 loop spans 14 amino acids. The V gene's germline CDR1 is SGHRS and CDR2 YFSETQ. The CDR3 is CASSLGQGPNGYTF. In nucleotides, the CDR3 is TGCGCCAGCAGCCTGGGACAGGGACCGAATGGCTACACCTTC.

V and J are TRBV28 and TRBJ2-3; TRBD1 is a possible D gene (5 bases). Between the trimmed V and J ends, which lost 6 bases and 1 base, there was a span of 14 bases. The germline CDR1 and CDR2 sequences are MDHEN and SYDVKM. CDR3 size: 15 residues. The CDR3 sequence: CASRGPGGGTDTQYF. CDR3 nucleotides: TGTGCCAGCAGGGGGCCGGGTGGGGGCACAGATACGCAGTATTTT.

This chain connects TRBV5-4 to TRBJ2-3, with 8 bases lining up with TRBD2. From germline, CDR1 is SGHNT and CDR2 YYREEE (reference sequence). The CDR3 length is 14 residues. J gave up 0 bases and V 8 bases, and 5 bases lay outside the gene matches. The CDR3 DNA is TGTGCCAGTAAAGGCGGGGGGAGCACAGATACGCAGTATTTT. It yields the protein CASKGGGSTDTQYF.

The chain carries TRBV4-1 and TRBJ2-7; weak D call: TRBD1 (5 bases). CDR1 is MGHRA, CDR2 YSYEKL, per germline. V shed 0 bases and J shed 6 bases, with 12 bases lying between them. The CDR3 length is 14 residues. CDR3 nucleotide sequence: TGCGCCAGCAGCCAAGAAGGACACACCGGCGAGCAGTACTTC. Encoded protein: CASSQEGHTGEQYF.

V gene TRBV6-4 combines with J gene TRBJ2-1; D unresolved. The CDR3 has 13 residues. Germline assignment: CDR1 MRHNA and CDR2 SNTAGT. V lost 5 bases and J 7 bases, leaving 12 bases between the germline ends. DNA for the CDR3: TGTGCCAGCAGTTACGGCGTGGGTAATGAGCAGTTCTTC. It translates to CASSYGVGNEQFF.

The V call is TRBV28, the J call TRBJ1-5; 8 nucleotides agree with TRBD1. V lost 10 bases and J lost 6; bases outside the gene matches: 11. The CDR3 length is 14 residues. Germline V gene lookup returns CDR1 MDHEN and CDR2 SYDVKM. The CDR3 sequence is CAITRTGWGQPQHF. DNA for the CDR3: TGTGCCATCACGAGGACAGGGTGGGGTCAGCCCCAGCATTTT.

V gene TRBV3-1 (or the pseudogene TRBV3-2) combines with J gene TRBJ1-2; unclear D gene. Per the germline V gene, CDR1 is LGHDT and CDR2 is YNNKEL (reference sequence). This CDR3 comprises 14 residues. The V end lost 4 bases, the J end lost 4 bases, and 13 bases lay between the germline ends. CDR3 protein: CASSPLEALYGYTF. The CDR3, as DNA: TGTGCCAGCAGCCCGTTGGAGGCCCTCTATGGCTACACCTTC.

V gene TRBV10-3 combines with J gene TRBJ2-7, with TRBD2 matching over 10 bases. The CDR3 covers 15 residues. The junction had 9 bases not matched to a gene; V was cut back by 3 bases and J by 7 bases. The germline CDR1 and CDR2 sequences are ENHRY and SYGVKD. The CDR3 sequence is CAISERTSGQGEQYF. The CDR3, as DNA: TGTGCCATCAGTGAACGGACTAGCGGACAGGGAGAGCAGTACTTC.

The CDR3 region has the DNA TGTGCCAGCAGTTACTCAGGCAGGGCCGGCACTGAAGCTTTCTTT. As protein: CASSYSGRAGTEAFF. This sequence joins TRBV6-5 and TRBJ1-1, with D maybe TRBD1 (5 bases). This CDR3 spans 15 amino acids. CDR1 is MNHEY, CDR2 SVGAGI, per germline. Deletions cut 0 bases from V and 4 bases from J, with 12 bases between.

The genes are TRBV9 and TRBJ1-4; tentatively, D is TRBD1 (5 bases). This CDR3 region has 14 residues. In germline, CDR1 is SGDLS, CDR2 YYNGEE. V lost 0 bases to trimming and J lost 7 bases, with 10 bases between them. CDR3 protein: CASSVDGASEKLFF. The CDR3 nucleotides read TGTGCCAGCAGCGTAGATGGGGCGAGTGAAAAACTGTTTTTT.

The CDR3 coding sequence is TGTGCCAGCAGTCAGGACGGAGAGACCCAGTACTTC. Its translation: CASSQDGETQYF. V usage is TRBV6-6 and J usage is TRBJ2-5, with D unclear. Per the germline V gene, CDR1 is MNHNY and CDR2 is SVGAGI (reference sequence). Trimming left V 5 bases short and J 4 bases short, with 8 bases between. The length of the CDR3 is 12 residues.

The chain links TRBV5-3 to TRBJ2-7, with 8 bases fitting TRBD2. TRBV5-3 has ORF status, its function being uncertain. V dropped 6 bases and J dropped 2; count of bases not matched to a gene: 16. The CDR3 totals 17 residues. CDR3 protein: CARNLVMSGGQAYEQYF. For the CDR3, the DNA is TGTGCCAGAAACTTAGTTATGTCGGGGGGGCAGGCCTACGAGCAGTACTTC.

V and J are TRBV5-4 and TRBJ2-7; a possible D gene is TRBD2 (5 bases). The germline V and J ends were trimmed by 4 bases and 0 bases, with 11 bases remaining between them. The CDR3 spans 14 residues. Germline CDR1 and CDR2: SGHNT and YYREEE (reference sequence). The CDR3 sequence: CASSRAGTSYEQYF. In nucleotides, the CDR3 is TGTGCCAGCAGCCGGGCGGGTACCTCCTACGAGCAGTACTTC.

V is TRBV5-4 and J is TRBJ1-1; D is undetermined. V dropped 3 bases and J dropped 4 bases, with 16 bases sitting between them. Germline lookup yields CDR1 SGHNT and CDR2 YYREEE (reference sequence). The CDR3 runs to 15 residues. The CDR3 region is CASSSGLGILTEAFF. CDR3 sequence (DNA): TGTGCCAGCAGCTCCGGACTAGGGATCCTCACTGAAGCTTTCTTT.

This clone was seen only once. V and J are TRBV29-1 and TRBJ1-2; D is ambiguous. Deletions cut 4 bases from V and 0 bases from J, with 6 bases between. The CDR3 loop spans 12 amino acids. Germline loops: CDR1 SQVTM, CDR2 ANQGSEA. CDR3 sequence: CSVAQTNYGYTF. For the CDR3, the DNA is TGCAGCGTTGCCCAGACTAACTATGGCTACACCTTC.

This chain uses TRBV27 with TRBJ2-7; TRBD1 matches 10 bases. Trimming took 5 bases from V and 6 from J; bases not matched to a gene: 10. The CDR3 has 15 amino acids. Germline lookup yields CDR1 MNHEY and CDR2 SMNVEV (reference sequence). The DNA for the CDR3 is TGTGCCAGCAGTCGCGGGACAGGGGAATCGGCCGAGCAGTACTTC. Translated, it gives CASSRGTGESAEQYF.

This rearrangement joins TRBV6-5 to TRBJ1-5; D ambiguous. Germline CDR1 and CDR2: MNHEY and SVGAGI. Trimming took 9 bases from V and 4 from J, leaving 13 bases between them. This CDR3 comprises 13 residues. The CDR3 here is CASQWAENQPQHF. CDR3 in DNA: TGTGCCAGTCAATGGGCAGAAAATCAGCCCCAGCATTTT.

This clone is labeled large. The chain has TRBV19 and TRBJ1-2; 10 bases fit TRBD1. CDR1 and CDR2 from the germline V gene are LNHDA and SQIVND (reference sequence). The V and J ends lost 5 bases and 5 bases, in that order; junction bases with no gene match: 2. The CDR3 loop spans 13 amino acids. CDR3 residues: CASSLGQGYGYTF. For the CDR3, the DNA is TGTGCCAGTAGTTTGGGACAGGGGTATGGCTACACCTTC.

The chain uses TRBV24-1 and TRBJ2-1; D possibly matches TRBD1 or TRBD2 (5 bases each). CDR3 length equals 15 residues. The germline V gene encodes CDR1 KGHDR and CDR2 SFDVKD. Trimming left V 2 bases short and J 5 bases short, with 12 bases between. The CDR3 DNA is TGTGCCACCAGTGATTACCGGGACGGACACAATGAGCAGTTCTTC. It codes for CATSDYRDGHNEQFF.

As concerns this clone: At the DNA level, this CDR3 is encoded by other sequences in the same sample as well. The gene calls are TRBV19 and TRBJ1-1; 7 nucleotides agree with TRBD1. Germline assignment: CDR1 LNHDA and CDR2 SQIVND (reference sequence). The V and J ends lost 5 bases and 4 bases, in that order; junction bases with no gene match: 7. The CDR3 totals 14 residues. CDR3 DNA sequence: TGTGCCAGTAGTCTTCAGGGGGTTGGCACTGAAGCTTTCTTT. It yields the protein CASSLQGVGTEAFF.

In its sample, this clone was seen a few times. The chain couples TRBV30 to TRBJ2-7; a weak D match, TRBD1 (5 bases). This CDR3 contains 13 residues. The V end lost 5 bases, the J end lost 4 bases, and 15 bases lay between the germline ends. Germline CDR1 and CDR2: GTSNPN and SVGIG (reference sequence). The CDR3 here is CAWENDNRYEQYF. CDR3 coding DNA: TGTGCCTGGGAGAATGATAACAGGTACGAGCAGTACTTC.

This sequence joins TRBV20-1 and TRBJ2-5; D is ambiguous. The CDR3 sequence is 11 residues long. V lost 0 bases to trimming and J lost 9 bases, with 8 bases between them. Germline CDR1 is DFQATT and CDR2 is SNEGSKA (reference sequence). Here the CDR3 reads CSARESAAQYF. CDR3 nucleotide sequence: TGCAGTGCTAGAGAGAGTGCGGCCCAGTACTTC.

The chain employs TRBV5-1 and TRBJ1-5, with TRBD1 as a possible D gene (5 bases). Deletions cut 0 bases from V and 5 bases from J, with 12 bases between. This CDR3 is built from 15 residues. CDR1 and CDR2 from the germline V gene are SGHRS and YFSETQ. The CDR3 sequence: CASSLEGRGDQPQHF. DNA for the CDR3: TGCGCCAGCAGCTTGGAGGGGCGAGGGGATCAGCCCCAGCATTTT.